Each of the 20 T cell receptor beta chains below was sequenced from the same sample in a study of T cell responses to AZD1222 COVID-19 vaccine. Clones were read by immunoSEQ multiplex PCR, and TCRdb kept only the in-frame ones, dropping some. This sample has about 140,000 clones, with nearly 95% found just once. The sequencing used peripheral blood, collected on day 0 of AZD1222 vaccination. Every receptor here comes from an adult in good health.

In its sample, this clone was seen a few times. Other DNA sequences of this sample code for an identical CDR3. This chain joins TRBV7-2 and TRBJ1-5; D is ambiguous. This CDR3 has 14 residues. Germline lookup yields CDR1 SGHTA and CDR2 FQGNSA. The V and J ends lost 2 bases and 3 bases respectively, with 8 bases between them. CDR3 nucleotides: TGTGCCAGCAGCTTATCAGGCCTCAATCAGCCCCAGCATTTT. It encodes CASSLSGLNQPQHF.

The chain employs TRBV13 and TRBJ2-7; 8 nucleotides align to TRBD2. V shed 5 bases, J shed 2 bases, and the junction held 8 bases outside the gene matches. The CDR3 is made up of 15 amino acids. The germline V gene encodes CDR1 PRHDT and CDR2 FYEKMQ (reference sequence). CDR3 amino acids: CASSPGGDPAYEQYF. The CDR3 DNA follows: TGTGCCAGCAGCCCCGGGGGGGATCCCGCCTACGAGCAGTACTTC.

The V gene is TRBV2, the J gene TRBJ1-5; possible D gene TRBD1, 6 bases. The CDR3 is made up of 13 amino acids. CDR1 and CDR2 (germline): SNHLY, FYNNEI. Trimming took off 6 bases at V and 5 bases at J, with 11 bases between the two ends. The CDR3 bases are TGTGCCAGCAGATTTGAGGGGGATCAGCCCCAGCATTTT. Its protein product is CASRFEGDQPQHF.

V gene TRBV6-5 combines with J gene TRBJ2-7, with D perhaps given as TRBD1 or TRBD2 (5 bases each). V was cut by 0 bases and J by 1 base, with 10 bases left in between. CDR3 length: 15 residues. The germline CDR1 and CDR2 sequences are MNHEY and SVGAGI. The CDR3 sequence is CASSYSGTKSYEQYF. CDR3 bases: TGTGCCAGCAGTTACTCCGGGACCAAATCCTACGAGCAGTACTTC.

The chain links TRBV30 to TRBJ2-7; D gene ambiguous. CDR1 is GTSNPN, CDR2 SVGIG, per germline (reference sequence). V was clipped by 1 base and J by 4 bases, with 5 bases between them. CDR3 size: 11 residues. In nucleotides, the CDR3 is TGTGCCTGGAGTGCGGCTTACGAGCAGTACTTC. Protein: CAWSAAYEQYF. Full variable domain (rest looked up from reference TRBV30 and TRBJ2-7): SQTIHQWPATLVQPVGSPLSLECTVEGTSNPNLYWYRQAAGRGLQLLFYSVGIGQISSEVPQNLSASRPQDRQFILSSKKLLLSDSGFYLCAWSAAYEQYFGPGTRLTVT.

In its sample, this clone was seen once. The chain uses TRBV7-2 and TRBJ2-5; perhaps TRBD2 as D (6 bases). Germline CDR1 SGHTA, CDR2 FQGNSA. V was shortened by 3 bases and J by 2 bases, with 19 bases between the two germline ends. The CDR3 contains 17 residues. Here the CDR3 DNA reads TGTGCCAGCAGCTTCTGGGGACTTTCACGGGAACAAGAGACCCAGTACTTC. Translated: CASSFWGLSREQETQYF.

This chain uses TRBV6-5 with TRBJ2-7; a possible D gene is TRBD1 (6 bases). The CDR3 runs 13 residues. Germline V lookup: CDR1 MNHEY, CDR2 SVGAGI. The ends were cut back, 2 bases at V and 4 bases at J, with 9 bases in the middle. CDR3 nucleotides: TGTGCCAGCAGTTACGTCAGGGGATACGAGCAGTACTTC. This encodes CASSYVRGYEQYF.

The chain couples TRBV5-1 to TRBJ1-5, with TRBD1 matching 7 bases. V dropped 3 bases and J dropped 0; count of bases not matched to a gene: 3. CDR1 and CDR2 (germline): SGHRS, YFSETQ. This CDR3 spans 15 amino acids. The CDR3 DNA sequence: TGCGCCAGCAGCTCCACAGGGGATAGCAATCAGCCCCAGCATTTT. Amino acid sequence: CASSSTGDSNQPQHF.

CDR3 residues: CASSPASAGGNQPQHF. The DNA of the CDR3 is TGTGCCAGCAGCCCGGCCAGTGCCGGGGGCAATCAGCCCCAGCATTTT. This chain links TRBV5-6 with TRBJ1-5; D is unclear. The CDR3 spans 16 residues. Looked up from germline, CDR1 is SGHDT and CDR2 is YYEEEE. The ends were cut back, 4 bases at V and 2 bases at J, with 16 bases in the middle.

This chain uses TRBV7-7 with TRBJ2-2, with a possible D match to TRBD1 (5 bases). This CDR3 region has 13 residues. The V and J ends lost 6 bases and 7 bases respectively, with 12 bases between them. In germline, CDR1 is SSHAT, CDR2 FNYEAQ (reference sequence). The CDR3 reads CASRGHLSGELFF. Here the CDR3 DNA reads TGTGCCAGCAGAGGACATTTGAGCGGGGAGCTGTTTTTT.

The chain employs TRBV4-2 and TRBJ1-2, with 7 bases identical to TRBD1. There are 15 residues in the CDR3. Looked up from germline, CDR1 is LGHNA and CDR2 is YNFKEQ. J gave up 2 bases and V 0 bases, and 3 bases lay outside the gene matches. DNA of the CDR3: TGTGCCAGCAGCCAAGAAGGGGGCCCCAACTATGGCTACACCTTC. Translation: CASSQEGGPNYGYTF.

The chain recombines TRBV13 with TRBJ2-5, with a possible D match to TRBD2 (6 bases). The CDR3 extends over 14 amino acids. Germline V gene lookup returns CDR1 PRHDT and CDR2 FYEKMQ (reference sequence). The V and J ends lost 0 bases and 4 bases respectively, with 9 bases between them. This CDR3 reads CASSLGGGVETQYF. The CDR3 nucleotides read TGTGCCAGCAGCTTAGGAGGCGGGGTAGAGACCCAGTACTTC.

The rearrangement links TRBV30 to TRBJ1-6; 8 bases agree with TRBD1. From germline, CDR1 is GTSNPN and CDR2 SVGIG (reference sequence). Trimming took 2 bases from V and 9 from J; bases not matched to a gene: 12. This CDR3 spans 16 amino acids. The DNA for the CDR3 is TGTGCCTGGAGTCCGATCGACAGGGGAAAGAGTTCACCCCTCCACTTT. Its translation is CAWSPIDRGKSSPLHF.

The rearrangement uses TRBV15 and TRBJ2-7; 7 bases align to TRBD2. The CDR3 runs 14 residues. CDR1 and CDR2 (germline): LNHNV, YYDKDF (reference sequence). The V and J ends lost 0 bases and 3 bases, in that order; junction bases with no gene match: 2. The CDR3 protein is CATSRDGGVYEQYF. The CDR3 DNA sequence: TGTGCCACCAGCAGAGATGGGGGGGTCTACGAGCAGTACTTC.

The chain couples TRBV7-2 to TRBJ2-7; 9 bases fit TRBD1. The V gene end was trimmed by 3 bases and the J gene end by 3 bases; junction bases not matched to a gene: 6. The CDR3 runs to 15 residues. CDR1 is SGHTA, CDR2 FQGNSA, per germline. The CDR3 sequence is CASSLTGGVRYEQYF. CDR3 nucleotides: TGTGCCAGCAGCTTGACAGGGGGAGTCCGCTACGAGCAGTACTTC.

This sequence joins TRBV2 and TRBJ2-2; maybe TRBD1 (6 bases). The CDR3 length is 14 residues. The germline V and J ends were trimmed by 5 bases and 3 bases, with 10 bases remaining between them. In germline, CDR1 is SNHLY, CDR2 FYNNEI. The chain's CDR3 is CASSRTDHTGELFF. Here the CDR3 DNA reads TGTGCCAGCAGTCGGACAGACCACACCGGGGAGCTGTTTTTT. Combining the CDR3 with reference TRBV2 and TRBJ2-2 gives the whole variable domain EPEVTQTPSHQVTQMGQEVILRCVPISNHLYFYWYRQILGQKVEFLVSFYNNEISEKSEIFDDQFSVERPDGSNFTLKIRSTKLEDSAMYFCASSRTDHTGELFFGEGSRLTVL.

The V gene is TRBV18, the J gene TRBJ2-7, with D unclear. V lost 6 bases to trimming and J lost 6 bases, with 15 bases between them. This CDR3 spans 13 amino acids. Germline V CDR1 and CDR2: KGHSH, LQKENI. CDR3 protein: CASSGFRLGEQYF. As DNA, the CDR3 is TGTGCCAGCTCCGGATTTAGGCTGGGCGAGCAGTACTTC.

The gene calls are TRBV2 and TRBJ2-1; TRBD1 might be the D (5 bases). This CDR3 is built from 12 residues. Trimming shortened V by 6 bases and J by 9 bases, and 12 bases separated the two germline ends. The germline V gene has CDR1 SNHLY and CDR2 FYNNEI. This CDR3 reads CASRGRAGEQFF. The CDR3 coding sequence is TGTGCCAGCAGGGGGCGAGCCGGTGAGCAGTTCTTC.

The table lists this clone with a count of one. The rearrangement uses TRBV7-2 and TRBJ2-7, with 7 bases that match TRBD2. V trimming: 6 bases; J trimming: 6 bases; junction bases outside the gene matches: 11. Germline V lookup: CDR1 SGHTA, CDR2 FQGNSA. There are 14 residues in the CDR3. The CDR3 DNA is TGTGCCAGCAGGAACCCTGGGAGGGCAGGCGAGCAGTACTTC. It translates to CASRNPGRAGEQYF. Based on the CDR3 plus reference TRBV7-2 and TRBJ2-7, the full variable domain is GAGVSQSPSNKVTEKGKDVELRCDPISGHTALYWYRQSLGQGLEFLIYFQGNSAPDKSGLPSDRFSAERTGGSVSTLTIQRTQQEDSAVYLCASRNPGRAGEQYFGPGTRLTVT.

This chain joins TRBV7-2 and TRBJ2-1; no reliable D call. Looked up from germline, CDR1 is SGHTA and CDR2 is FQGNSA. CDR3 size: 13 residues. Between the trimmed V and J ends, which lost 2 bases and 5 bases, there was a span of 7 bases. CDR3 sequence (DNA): TGTGCCAGCAGCTTAAACGATAACAATGAGCAGTTCTTC. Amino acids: CASSLNDNNEQFF.